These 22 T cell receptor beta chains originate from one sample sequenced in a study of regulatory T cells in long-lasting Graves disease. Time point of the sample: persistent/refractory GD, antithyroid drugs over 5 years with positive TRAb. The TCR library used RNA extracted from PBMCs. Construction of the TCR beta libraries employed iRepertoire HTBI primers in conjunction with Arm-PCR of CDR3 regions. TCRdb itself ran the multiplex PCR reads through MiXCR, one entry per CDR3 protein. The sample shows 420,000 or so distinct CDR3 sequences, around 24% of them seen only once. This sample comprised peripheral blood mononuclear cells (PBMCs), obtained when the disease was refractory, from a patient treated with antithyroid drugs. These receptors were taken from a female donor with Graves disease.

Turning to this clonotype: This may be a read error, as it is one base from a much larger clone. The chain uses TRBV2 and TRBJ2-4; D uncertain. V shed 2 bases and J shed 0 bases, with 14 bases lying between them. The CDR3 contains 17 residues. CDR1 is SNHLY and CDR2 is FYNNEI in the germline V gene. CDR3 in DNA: TGTGCCAGCAGTGAACAAGGACCAGCGACAGCCAAAAACATTCAGTACTTC. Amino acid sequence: CASSEQGPATAKNIQYF.

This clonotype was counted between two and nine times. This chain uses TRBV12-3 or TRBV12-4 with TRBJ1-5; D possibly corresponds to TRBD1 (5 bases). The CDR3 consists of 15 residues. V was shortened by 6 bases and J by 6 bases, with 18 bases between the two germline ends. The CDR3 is CASSRAPGVPQPQHF. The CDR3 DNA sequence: TGTGCCAGCAGCCGTGCCCCGGGGGTTCCTCAGCCCCAGCATTTT.

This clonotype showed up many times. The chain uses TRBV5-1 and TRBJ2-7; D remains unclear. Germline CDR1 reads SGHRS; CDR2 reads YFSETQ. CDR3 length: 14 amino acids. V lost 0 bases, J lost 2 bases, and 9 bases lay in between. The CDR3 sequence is CASSLGTETYEQYF. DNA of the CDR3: TGCGCCAGCAGCTTGGGGACGGAAACCTACGAGCAGTACTTC.

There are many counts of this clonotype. DNA of the CDR3: TGTGCCAGCAGTTACTCGATGGCATACTACGAGCAGTACTTC. Its translation: CASSYSMAYYEQYF. This rearrangement joins TRBV6-5 to TRBJ2-7; no clear D. V lost 0 bases, J lost 3 bases, and 9 bases lay in between. Germline lookup yields CDR1 MNHEY and CDR2 SVGAGI. The CDR3 has 14 residues.

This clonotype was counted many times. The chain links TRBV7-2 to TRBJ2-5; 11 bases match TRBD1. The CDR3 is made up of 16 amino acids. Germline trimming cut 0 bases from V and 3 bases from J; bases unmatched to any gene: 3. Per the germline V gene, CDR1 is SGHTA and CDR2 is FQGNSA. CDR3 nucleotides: TGTGCCAGCAGCTTAGCGCGGACAGGGGGCAAAGAGACCCAGTACTTC. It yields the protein CASSLARTGGKETQYF.

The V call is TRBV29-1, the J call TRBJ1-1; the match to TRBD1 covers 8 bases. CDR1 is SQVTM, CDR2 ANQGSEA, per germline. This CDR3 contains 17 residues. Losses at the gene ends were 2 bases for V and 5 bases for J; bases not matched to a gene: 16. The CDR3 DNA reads TGCAGCGTTGAATTGGGCTGGGCAGGGGGCTTTCTGACTGAAGCTTTCTTT. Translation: CSVELGWAGGFLTEAFF.

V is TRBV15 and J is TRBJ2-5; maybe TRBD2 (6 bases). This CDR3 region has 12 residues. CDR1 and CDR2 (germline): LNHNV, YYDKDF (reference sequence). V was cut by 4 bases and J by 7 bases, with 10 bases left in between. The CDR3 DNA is TGTGCCACCAGCACCGGGGGAGGGACCCAGTACTTC. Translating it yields CATSTGGGTQYF.

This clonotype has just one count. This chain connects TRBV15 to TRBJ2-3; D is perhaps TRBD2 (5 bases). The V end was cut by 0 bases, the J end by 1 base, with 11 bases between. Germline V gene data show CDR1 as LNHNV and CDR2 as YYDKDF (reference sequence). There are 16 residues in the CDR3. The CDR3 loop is CATSRDPTRGTDTQYF. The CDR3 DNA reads TGTGCCACCAGCAGAGATCCTACGCGGGGCACAGATACGCAGTATTTT.

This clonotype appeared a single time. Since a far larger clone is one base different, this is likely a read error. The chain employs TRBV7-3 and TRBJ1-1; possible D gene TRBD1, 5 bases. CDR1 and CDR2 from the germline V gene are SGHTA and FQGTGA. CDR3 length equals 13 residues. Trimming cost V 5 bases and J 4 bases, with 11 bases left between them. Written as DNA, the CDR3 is TGTGCCAGCAGCCCGACAGTTAGCACTGAAGCTTTCTTT. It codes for CASSPTVSTEAFF.

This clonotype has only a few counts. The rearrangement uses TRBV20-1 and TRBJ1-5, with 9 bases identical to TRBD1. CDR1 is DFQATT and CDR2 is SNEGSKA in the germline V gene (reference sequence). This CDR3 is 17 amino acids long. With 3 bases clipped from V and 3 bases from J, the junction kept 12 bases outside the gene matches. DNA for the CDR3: TGCAGTGCTAGTCAAGTCGTGGGACAGGGCCTCAATCAGCCCCAGCATTTT. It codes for CSASQVVGQGLNQPQHF.

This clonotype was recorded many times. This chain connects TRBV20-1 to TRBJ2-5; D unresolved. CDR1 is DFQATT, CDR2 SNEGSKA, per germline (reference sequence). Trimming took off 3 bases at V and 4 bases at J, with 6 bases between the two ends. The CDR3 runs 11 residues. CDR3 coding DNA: TGCAGTGCTAGGTGGGGAGAGACCCAGTACTTC. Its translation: CSARWGETQYF.

The CDR3 loop reads CASSMSWLAGGEQYF. CDR3 DNA: TGTGCCAGCAGTATGTCGTGGCTAGCGGGGGGCGAGCAGTACTTC. The chain uses TRBV6-1 and TRBJ2-7; TRBD2 aligns across 11 bases. This CDR3 is 15 amino acids long. Germline CDR1 MNHNS, CDR2 SASEGT. V gave up 5 bases and J gave up 6 bases; unmatched junction bases: 9.

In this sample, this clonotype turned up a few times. CDR3 in DNA: TGTGCCAGCAGAGGACAGGGGAATAACTATGGCTACACCTTC. Translated, it gives CASRGQGNNYGYTF. The V and J genes are TRBV25-1 and TRBJ1-2, with 9 bases identical to TRBD1. Germline-derived CDR1 and CDR2 are MGHDK and SYGVNS. The trim removed 6 bases at V and 1 base at J, leaving 3 bases unmatched. The CDR3 has 14 amino acids.

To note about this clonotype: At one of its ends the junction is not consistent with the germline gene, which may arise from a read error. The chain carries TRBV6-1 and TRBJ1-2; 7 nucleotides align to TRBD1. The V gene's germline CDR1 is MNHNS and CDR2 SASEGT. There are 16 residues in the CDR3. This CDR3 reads CASRRSGRQGDYGYTF. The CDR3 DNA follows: TGTGCCAGCAGACGCAGTGGTCGACAGGGCGACTATGGCTACACCTTT.

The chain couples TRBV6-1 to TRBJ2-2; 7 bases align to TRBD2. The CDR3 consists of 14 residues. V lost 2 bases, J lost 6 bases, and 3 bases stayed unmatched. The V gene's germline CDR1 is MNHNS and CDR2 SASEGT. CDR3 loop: CASSELRGAGELFF. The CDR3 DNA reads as TGTGCCAGCAGTGAACTTCGGGGGGCCGGGGAGCTGTTTTTT.

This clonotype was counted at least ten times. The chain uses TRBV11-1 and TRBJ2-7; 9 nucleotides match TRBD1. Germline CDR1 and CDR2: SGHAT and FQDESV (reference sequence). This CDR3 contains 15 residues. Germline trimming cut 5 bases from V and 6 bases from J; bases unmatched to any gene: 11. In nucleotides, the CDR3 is TGTGCCAGCAGCATTCGCCGGACAGGGGATGGCGAGCAGTACTTC. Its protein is CASSIRRTGDGEQYF.

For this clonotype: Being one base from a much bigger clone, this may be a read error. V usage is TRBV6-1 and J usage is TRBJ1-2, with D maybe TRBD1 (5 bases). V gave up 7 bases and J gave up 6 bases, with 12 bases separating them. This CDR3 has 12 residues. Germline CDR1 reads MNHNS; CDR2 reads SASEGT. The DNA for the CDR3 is TGTGCCAGCATTACCAGGGCAGATGGCTACACCTTC. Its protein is CASITRADGYTF.

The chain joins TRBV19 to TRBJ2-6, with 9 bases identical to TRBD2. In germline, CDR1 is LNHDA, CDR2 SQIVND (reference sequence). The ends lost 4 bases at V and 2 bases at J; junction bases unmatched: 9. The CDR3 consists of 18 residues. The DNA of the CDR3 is TGTGCCAGTAGTAAGACTAGCGGCCTGGGGCCTGGGGCCAACGTCCTGACTTTC. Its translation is CASSKTSGLGPGANVLTF. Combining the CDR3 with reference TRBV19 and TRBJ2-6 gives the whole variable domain DGGITQSPKYLFRKEGQNVTLSCEQNLNHDAMYWYRQDPGQGLRLIYYSQIVNDFQKGDIAEGYSVSREKKESFPLTVTSAQKNPTAFYLCASSKTSGLGPGANVLTFGAGSRLTVL.

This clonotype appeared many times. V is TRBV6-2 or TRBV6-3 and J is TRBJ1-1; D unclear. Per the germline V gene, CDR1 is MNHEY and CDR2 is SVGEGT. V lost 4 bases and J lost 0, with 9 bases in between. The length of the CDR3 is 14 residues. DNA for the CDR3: TGTGCCAGCAGTTTACAATCCATGAACACTGAAGCTTTCTTT. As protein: CASSLQSMNTEAFF.

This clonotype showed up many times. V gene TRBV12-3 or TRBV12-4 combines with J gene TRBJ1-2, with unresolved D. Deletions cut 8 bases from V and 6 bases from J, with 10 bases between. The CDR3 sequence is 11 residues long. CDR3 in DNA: TGTGCCAGCGTGGGGTTTGATGGCTACACCTTC. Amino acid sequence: CASVGFDGYTF.

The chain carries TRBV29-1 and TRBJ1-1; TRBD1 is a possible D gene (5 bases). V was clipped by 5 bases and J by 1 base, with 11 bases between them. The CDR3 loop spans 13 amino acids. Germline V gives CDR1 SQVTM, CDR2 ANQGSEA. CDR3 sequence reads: CSVQTTGNTEAFF. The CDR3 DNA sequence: TGCAGCGTTCAAACTACAGGGAACACTGAAGCTTTCTTT.

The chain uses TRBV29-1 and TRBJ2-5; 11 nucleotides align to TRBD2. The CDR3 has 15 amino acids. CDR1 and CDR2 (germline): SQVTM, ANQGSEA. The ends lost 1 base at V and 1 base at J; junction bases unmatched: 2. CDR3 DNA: TGCAGCGTTGAAGGGGGACTAGCGGTCCAAGAGACCCAGTACTTC. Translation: CSVEGGLAVQETQYF. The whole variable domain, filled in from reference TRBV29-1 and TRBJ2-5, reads SAVISQKPSRDICQRGTSLTIQCQVDSQVTMMFWYRQQPGQSLTLIATANQGSEATYESGFVIDKFPISRPNLTFSTLTVSNMSPEDSSIYLCSVEGGLAVQETQYFGPGTRLLVL.